The TCR beta chain described here comes from a study of T cell repertoires in cytomegalovirus infection. Comment on this clonotype: The antigen remains unidentified.

There are 18 residues in the CDR3. The germline V gene encodes CDR1 MNHEY and CDR2 SVGAGI. Between the trimmed V and J ends, which lost 7 bases and 5 bases, there was a span of 29 bases. TCRdb itself ran the reads through MiXCR, one entry per CDR3 protein. Of about 830,000 distinct CDR3 sequences listed, over 25% were seen once; the top ten hold approximately 13%. V is TRBV6-5 and J is TRBJ1-2; maybe TRBD1 (5 bases). The clonotype originates from a human donor in good health (CMV status not recorded). Some clones in this sample may be carry-over from other donors' samples. Sequenced here: cultured CD8+ T cells from PBMCs, sampled from culture after CMV antigen stimulation. The CDR3 sequence is CASNPGEHLPWTPYGYTF. The CDR3 DNA is TGTGCCAGCAACCCGGGGGAGCACCTACCTTGGACCCCTTATGGCTACACCTTC.